The rows below give T cell receptor beta chains drawn from one sample of a study of blood T cell repertoires in COVID-19. This table comes from immunoSEQ multiplex PCR, and its TCRdb copy is limited to in-frame clones, with some not included. The table has approximately 75,000 clones, around 80% seen once; the top ten hold around 13%. Sequenced material: peripheral blood. The origin of the receptors is a man aged 50-60 years with COVID-19, enrolled during active disease. Each CDR3 is given with its conserved first and last residue. Fields, in order: V gene, clone size, J gene, CDR3 length, CDR3 protein. The size entry is marked missing in some rows and otherwise reads once, few, many or a size class.

TRBV4-3	.	TRBJ2-7	16	CASSQDLASYYYEQYF
TRBV7-3	.	TRBJ2-3	14	CASSLQRGTDTQYF
TRBV24-1	.	TRBJ2-5	12	CATATGSKTQYF
TRBV5-1	medium-sized	TRBJ2-7	19	CASSESGGQGGWSSYEQYF
TRBV2	.	TRBJ1-5	15	CASKEQSNSNQPQHF
TRBV18	.	TRBJ1-1	15	CASSRGQGLNTEAFF
TRBV6-1	.	TRBJ1-3	14	CASSEVGSGNTIYF
TRBV6-5	.	TRBJ1-1	15	CASSLWAGKNTEAFF
TRBV10-3	few	TRBJ1-5	12	CAISETSGPQHF
TRBV19	.	TRBJ2-5	16	CASSAGLAGMWETQYF
TRBV5-6	.	TRBJ2-7	12	CASTRDTYEQYF
TRBV7-2	.	TRBJ1-5	16	CASSFTSSGVHQPQHF
TRBV28	.	TRBJ1-1	14	CASSLQALNTEAFF
TRBV19	.	TRBJ1-6	16	CASRPNPTGVDSPLHF
TRBV6-2/TRBV6-3	.	TRBJ1-5	16	CASSYSTGGMNQPQHF
TRBV12-3/TRBV12-4	.	TRBJ1-6	13	CASSWRGNSPLHF
TRBV15	.	TRBJ2-2	16	CATSRGDRANTGELFF
TRBV27	.	TRBJ2-1	19	CASSLEVAGGPISYNEQFF
TRBV11-2	.	TRBJ2-5	13	CASSLTGRETQYF
TRBV10-3	.	TRBJ1-5	14	CAISDRGSNQPQHF
TRBV6-2/TRBV6-3	.	TRBJ2-4	12	CASSRQGNIQYF
TRBV9	once	TRBJ1-6	15	CASSVGKGGRSPLHF
TRBV29-1	.	TRBJ1-1	13	CSVAQTANTEAFF
TRBV2	.	TRBJ2-2	14	CASSEVPRAGELFF
TRBV3-1/TRBV3-2	few	TRBJ1-4	13	CASSQGGDEKLFF
TRBV29-1	.	TRBJ2-1	16	CSVESRGLAGGGEQFF
TRBV28	.	TRBJ2-7	16	CASSLQPSGLTYEQYF
TRBV13	.	TRBJ2-1	20	CASSSIGTSGPSSSYNEQFF
TRBV30	once	TRBJ1-6	13	CAWKVGGDSPLHF
TRBV5-8	.	TRBJ1-2	15	CASTHRDRGLYGYTF
TRBV5-1	.	TRBJ1-2	14	CASSEQGITYGYTF
TRBV28	.	TRBJ1-1	12	CASSPFDSEAFF
TRBV28	.	TRBJ2-1	21	CASSFPHALRQGLLRLDEQFF
TRBV7-8	.	TRBJ2-7	15	CASSPTGTGYYEQYF
TRBV6-1	few	TRBJ2-1	15	CASSEELAGGNEQFF